This T cell receptor beta chain derives from a study of T cell changes during pregnancy in multiple sclerosis. Method: immunoSEQ multiplex PCR; TCRdb's copy keeps in-frame clones and lacks some. This repertoire shows approximately 100,000 clones, roughly 93% found once; its top ten account for 0.7% to 0.9%. Germline V lookup: CDR1 MNHNS, CDR2 SASEGT. The V and J ends lost 3 bases and 7 bases, in that order; junction bases with no gene match: 12. The CDR3 is made up of 15 amino acids. The chain joins TRBV6-1 to TRBJ2-7; TRBD2 aligns across 7 bases. The receptor's source is a female donor with multiple sclerosis, enrolled in a pregnancy study. The specimen comprised peripheral blood, sampled before pregnancy. The CDR3 reads CASSDRQVTGGEQYF. In DNA form, the CDR3 reads TGTGCCAGCAGTGATCGGCAGGTAACGGGAGGAGAGCAGTACTTC.